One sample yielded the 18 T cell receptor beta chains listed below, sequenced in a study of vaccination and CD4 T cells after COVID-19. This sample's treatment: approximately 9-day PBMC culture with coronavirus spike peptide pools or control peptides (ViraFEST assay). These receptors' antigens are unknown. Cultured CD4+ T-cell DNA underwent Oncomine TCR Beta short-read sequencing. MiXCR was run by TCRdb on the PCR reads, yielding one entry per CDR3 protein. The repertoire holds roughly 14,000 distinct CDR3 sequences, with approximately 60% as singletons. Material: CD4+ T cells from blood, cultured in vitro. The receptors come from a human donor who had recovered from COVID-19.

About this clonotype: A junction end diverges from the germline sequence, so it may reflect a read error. CDR3 protein: CASSFSGLQETQYF. DNA of the CDR3: TGCGCCAGCAGCTTCAGCGGCCTACAAGAGACCCAGTACTTC. This chain joins TRBV7-2 and TRBJ2-5; a weak D match, TRBD2 (5 bases). CDR3 length equals 14 residues. CDR1 is SGHTA and CDR2 is FQGNSA in the germline V gene.

Here the CDR3 DNA reads TGCAGCGTTCGACAGCCGGGGGCCTTGTACGAGCAGTACTTC. Encoded protein: CSVRQPGALYEQYF. The chain couples TRBV29-1 to TRBJ2-7, with D perhaps assigned TRBD1 or TRBD2 (6 bases each). The CDR3 consists of 14 residues. The V gene lost 5 bases and the J gene lost 4 bases, with 18 bases spanning the gap. Germline CDR1 SQVTM, CDR2 ANQGSEA.

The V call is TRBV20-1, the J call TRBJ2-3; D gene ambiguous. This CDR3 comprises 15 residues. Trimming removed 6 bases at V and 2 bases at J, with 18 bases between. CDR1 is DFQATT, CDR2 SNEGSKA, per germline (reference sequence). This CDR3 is CSAARFIVPTDTQYF. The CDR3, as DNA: TGCAGTGCCGCACGATTTATTGTCCCCACAGATACGCAGTATTTT.

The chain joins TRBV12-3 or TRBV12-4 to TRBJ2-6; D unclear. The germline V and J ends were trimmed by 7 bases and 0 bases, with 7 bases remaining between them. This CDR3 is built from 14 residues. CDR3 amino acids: CASIANSGANVLTF. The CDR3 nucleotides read TGTGCCAGCATAGCTAACTCTGGGGCCAACGTCCTGACTTTC.

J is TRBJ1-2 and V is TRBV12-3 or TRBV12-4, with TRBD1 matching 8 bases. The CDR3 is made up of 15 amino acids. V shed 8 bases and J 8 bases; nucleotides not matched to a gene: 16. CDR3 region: CASSPSGTGRLGYTF. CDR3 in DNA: TGTGCCAGCTCACCCTCCGGGACAGGCAGACTCGGCTACACCTTC.

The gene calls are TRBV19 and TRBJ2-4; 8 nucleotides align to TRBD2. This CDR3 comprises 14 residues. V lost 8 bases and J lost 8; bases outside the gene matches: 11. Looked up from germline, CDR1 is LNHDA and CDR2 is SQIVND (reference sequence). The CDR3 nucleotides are TGTGCCAGTCAAGCGAGCGGGAGTAGAGACATTCAGTACTTC. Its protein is CASQASGSRDIQYF.

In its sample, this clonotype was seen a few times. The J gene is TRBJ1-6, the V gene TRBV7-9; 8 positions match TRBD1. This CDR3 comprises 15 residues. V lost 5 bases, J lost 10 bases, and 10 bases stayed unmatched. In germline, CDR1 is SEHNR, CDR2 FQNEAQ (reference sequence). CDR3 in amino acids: CASSKTDRVESPLHF. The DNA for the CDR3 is TGTGCCAGCAGCAAAACGGACAGGGTAGAATCACCCCTCCACTTT.

Here the CDR3 reads CASSVAGRALGNEQFF. CDR3 in DNA: TGTGCCAGCAGCGTGGCCGGGAGGGCCTTGGGCAATGAGCAGTTCTTC. This sequence joins TRBV9 and TRBJ2-1, with 8 bases identical to TRBD2. After removal of 2 bases from V and 6 bases from J, the junction contained 10 bases not matched to a gene. CDR1 SGDLS and CDR2 YYNGEE come from the germline V gene. The CDR3 is 16 residues long.

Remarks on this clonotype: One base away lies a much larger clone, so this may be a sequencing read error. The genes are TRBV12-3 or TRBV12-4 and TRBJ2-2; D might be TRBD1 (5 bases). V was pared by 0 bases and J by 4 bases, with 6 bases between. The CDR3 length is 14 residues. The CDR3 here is CASSLAGVTGELFF. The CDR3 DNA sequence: TGTGCCAGCAGTTTAGCAGGGGTCACCGGGGAGCTGTTTTTT.

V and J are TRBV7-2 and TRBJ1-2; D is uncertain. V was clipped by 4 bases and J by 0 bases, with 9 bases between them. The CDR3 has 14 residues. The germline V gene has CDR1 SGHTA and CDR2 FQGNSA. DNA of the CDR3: TGTGCCAGCAGCTGGACGGTTTCTAACTATGGCTACACCTTC. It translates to CASSWTVSNYGYTF.

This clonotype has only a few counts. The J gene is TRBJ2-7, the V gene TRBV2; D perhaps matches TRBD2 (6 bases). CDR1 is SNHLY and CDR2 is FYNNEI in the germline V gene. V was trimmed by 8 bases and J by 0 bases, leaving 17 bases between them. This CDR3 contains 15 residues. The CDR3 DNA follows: TGTGCCAGCGGTGCTGCTGGCGGGACCTCCTACGAGCAGTACTTC. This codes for CASGAAGGTSYEQYF.

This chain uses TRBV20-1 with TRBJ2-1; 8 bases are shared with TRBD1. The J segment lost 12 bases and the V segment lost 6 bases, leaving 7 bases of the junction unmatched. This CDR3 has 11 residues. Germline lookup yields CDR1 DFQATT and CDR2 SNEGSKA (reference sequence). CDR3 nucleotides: TGCAGTGCAACAGGGGGATTCGGGCAGTTCTTC. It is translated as CSATGGFGQFF.

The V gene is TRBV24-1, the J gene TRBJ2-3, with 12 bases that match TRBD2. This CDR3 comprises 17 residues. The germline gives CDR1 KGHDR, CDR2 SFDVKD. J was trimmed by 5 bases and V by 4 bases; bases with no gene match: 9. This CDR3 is CATSDPASGRAVDTQYF. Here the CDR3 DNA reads TGTGCCACCAGTGACCCAGCTAGCGGGAGGGCCGTAGATACGCAGTATTTT.

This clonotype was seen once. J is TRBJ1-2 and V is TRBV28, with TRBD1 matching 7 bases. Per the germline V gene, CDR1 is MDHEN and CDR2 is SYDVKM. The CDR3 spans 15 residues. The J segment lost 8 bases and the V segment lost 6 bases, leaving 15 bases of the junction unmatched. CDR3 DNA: TGTGCCAGCAGCACGCCGGGACAGCACACATTGGGCTACACCTTC. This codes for CASSTPGQHTLGYTF.

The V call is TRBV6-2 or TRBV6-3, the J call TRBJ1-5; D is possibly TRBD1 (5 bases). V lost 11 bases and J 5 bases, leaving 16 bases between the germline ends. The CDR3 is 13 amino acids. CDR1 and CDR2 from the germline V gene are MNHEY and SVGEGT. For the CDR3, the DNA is TGTGCCCGGGGGAGCAGTTCGGATCAGCCCCAGCATTTT. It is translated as CARGSSSDQPQHF.

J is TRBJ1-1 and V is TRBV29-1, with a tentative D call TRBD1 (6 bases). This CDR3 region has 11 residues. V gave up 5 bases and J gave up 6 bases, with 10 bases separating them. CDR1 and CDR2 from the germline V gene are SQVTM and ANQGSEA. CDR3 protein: CSVHEGAEAFF. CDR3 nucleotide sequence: TGCAGCGTTCATGAGGGGGCTGAAGCTTTCTTT. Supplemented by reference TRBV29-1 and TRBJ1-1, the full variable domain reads SAVISQKPSRDICQRGTSLTIQCQVDSQVTMMFWYRQQPGQSLTLIATANQGSEATYESGFVIDKFPISRPNLTFSTLTVSNMSPEDSSIYLCSVHEGAEAFFGQGTRLTVV.

The CDR3 sequence: CSARDPTGTPQRQPQHF. For the CDR3, the DNA is TGCAGTGCTAGAGACCCAACCGGGACCCCACAGAGGCAGCCCCAGCATTTT. This chain uses TRBV20-1 with TRBJ1-5; D is perhaps TRBD1 (5 bases). The germline V gene encodes CDR1 DFQATT and CDR2 SNEGSKA (reference sequence). Trimming pared 0 bases from V and 7 bases from J, leaving 22 bases between. The CDR3 runs to 17 residues.

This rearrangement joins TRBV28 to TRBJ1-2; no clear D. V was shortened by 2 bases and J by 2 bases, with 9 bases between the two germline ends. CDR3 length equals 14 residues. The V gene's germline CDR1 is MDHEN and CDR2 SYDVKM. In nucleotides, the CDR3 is TGTGCCAGCAGTTTAGGAGGTTCGAACTATGGCTACACCTTC. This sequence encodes CASSLGGSNYGYTF.